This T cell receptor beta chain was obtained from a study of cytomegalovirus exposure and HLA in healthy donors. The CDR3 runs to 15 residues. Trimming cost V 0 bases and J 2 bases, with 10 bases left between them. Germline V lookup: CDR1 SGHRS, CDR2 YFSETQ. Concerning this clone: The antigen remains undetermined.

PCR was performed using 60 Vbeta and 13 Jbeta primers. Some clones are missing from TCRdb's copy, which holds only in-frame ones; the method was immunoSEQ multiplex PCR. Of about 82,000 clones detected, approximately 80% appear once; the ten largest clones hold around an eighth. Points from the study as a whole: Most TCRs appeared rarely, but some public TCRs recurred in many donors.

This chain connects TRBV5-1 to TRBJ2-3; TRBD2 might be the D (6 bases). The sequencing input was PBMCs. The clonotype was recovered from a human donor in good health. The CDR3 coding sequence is TGCGCCAGCAGCTTGGATGGGGGGATCACAGATACGCAGTATTTT. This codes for CASSLDGGITDTQYF.